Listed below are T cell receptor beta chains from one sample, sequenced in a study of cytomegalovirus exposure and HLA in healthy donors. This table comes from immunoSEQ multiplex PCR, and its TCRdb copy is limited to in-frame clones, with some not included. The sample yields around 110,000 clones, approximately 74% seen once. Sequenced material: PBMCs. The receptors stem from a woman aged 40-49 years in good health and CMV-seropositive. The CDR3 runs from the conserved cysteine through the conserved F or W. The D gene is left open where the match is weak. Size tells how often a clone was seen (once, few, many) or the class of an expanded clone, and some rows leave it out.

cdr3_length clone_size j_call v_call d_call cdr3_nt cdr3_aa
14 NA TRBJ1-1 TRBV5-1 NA TGCGCCAGCAGCTTGGCCGAGACGGGGGGCGCCGCTTTCTTT CASSLAETGGAAFF
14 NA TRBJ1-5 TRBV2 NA TGTGCCAGCACCTTGCGGACAGGCAATCAGCCCCAGCATTTT CASTLRTGNQPQHF
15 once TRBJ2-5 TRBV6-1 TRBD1 TGTGCCAGCAGGCCGGGACAGGGGGCCCAGGAGACCCAGTACTTC CASRPGQGAQETQYF
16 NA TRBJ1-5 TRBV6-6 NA TGTGCCAGCAGTTACTCGGGGCAGGGCAGCAATCAGCCCCAGCATTTT CASSYSGQGSNQPQHF
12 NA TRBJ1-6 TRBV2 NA TGTGCCAGCAGGGGAGAGGGTTCACCCCTCCACTTT CASRGEGSPLHF
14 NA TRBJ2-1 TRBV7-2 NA TGTGCCAGCAGCTTAGGGGGACTGTACAATGAGCAGTTCTTC CASSLGGLYNEQFF
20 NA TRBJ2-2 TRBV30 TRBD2 TGTGCCTGGAGACGAAAAGTTCGGCTAGCGGGGCCTCTCGTTACCGGGGAGCTGTTTTTT CAWRRKVRLAGPLVTGELFF
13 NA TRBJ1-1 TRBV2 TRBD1 TGTGCCAGCAGGGGGACAGGGGAAACTGAAGCTTTCTTT CASRGTGETEAFF
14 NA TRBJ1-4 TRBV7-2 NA TGTGCCAGCAGCCTCGGGGGGGGACGGGAAAAACTGTTTTTT CASSLGGGREKLFF
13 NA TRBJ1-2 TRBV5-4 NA TGTGCCAGCAGCGTGACAGCAAACTATGGCTACACCTTC CASSVTANYGYTF
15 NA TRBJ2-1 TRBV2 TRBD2 TGTGCCAGCAGTGTAATGCCGGGGGGGCGCAATGAGCAGTTCTTC CASSVMPGGRNEQFF
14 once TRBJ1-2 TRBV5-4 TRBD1 TGTGCCAGCAGCATACAGGGGACTAACTATGGCTACACCTTC CASSIQGTNYGYTF
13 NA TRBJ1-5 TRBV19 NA TGTGCCAGTAGTGACAGAGCCAATCAGCCCCAGCATTTT CASSDRANQPQHF
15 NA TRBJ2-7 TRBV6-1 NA TGTGCCAGCAGGGACAGAGAGCTCGCGGTTCGCGAGCAGTACTTC CASRDRELAVREQYF
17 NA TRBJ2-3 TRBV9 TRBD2 TGTGCCAGCAGCGTAGGGGCGGGGGGACCGGTGGTAGATACGCAGTATTTT CASSVGAGGPVVDTQYF
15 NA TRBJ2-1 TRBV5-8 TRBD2 TGTGCCAGCAGCCCGGGCGGGGGGCTGGGGAATGAGCAGTTCTTC CASSPGGGLGNEQFF
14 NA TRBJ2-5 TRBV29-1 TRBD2 TGCAGCGTTGTGGCTAGCGGGGGAGGGGGGACCCAGTACTTC CSVVASGGGGTQYF
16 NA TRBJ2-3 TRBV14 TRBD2 TGTGCCAGCAGCCTGGGACTAGCGGGGAAGGCAGATACGCAGTATTTT CASSLGLAGKADTQYF
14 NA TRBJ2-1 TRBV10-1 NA TGCGCCAGCAGTGGGTCCAGGTCCTACAATGAGCAGTTCTTC CASSGSRSYNEQFF
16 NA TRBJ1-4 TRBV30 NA TGTGCCTGGAGATTATTTGGGGAGGGATCTAATGAAAAACTGTTTTTT CAWRLFGEGSNEKLFF
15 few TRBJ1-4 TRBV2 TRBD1 TGTGCCAGCAGTGAGCGGGGACAGCAGAATGAAAAACTGTTTTTT CASSERGQQNEKLFF
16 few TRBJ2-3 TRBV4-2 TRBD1 TGTGCCAGCAGCCATAACCGGGACAGTCTGACAGATACGCAGTATTTT CASSHNRDSLTDTQYF
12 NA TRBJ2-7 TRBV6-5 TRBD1 TGTGCCAGCAGTGGGGACAGTCACGAGCAGTACTTC CASSGDSHEQYF
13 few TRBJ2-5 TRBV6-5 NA TGTGCCAGCAGCTCAACTAGGATAGAGACCCAGTACTTC CASSSTRIETQYF
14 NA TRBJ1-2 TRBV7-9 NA TGTGCCAGCAGCTTATCCGGGGGTAACTATGGCTACACCTTC CASSLSGGNYGYTF
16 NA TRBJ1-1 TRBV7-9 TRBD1 TGTGCCAGCAGCCCTTGGGACAGGGGAGGGAACACTGAAGCTTTCTTT CASSPWDRGGNTEAFF